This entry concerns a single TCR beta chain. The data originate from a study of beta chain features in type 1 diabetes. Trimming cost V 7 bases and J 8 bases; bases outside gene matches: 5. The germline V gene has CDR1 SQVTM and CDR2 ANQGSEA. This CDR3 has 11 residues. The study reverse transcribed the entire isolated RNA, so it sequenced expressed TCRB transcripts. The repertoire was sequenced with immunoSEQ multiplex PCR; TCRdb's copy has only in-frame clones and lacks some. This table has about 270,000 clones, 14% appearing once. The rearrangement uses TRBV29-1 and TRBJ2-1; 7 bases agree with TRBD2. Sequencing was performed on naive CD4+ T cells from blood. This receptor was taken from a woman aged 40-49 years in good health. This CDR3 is CSGGLVDEQFF. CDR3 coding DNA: TGCAGCGGAGGACTAGTCGATGAGCAGTTCTTC.